One and the same sample provided the 20 T cell receptor beta chains below, sequenced in a study of blood T cell repertoires in COVID-19 (dated by TCRdb to 2020 to 2021). Libraries were made using the immunoSEQ multiplex PCR assay. TCRdb provides this immuneACCESS table in a form limited to in-frame rearrangements. Some clones are lacking; in checked studies, under half of them reflect an unresolved V gene, and why the rest are absent is not known. The sample contains roughly 240,000 clones, approximately 80% of them found a single time. The top ten clonotypes cover roughly 4.7% of the sample. Specimen: peripheral blood. All receptors come from a woman in her 70s with acute or convalescent COVID-19.

The genes are TRBV28 and TRBJ2-4, with 9 nucleotides matching TRBD1. The CDR3 length is 19 residues. V was pared by 5 bases and J by 1 base, with 15 bases of the junction left unmatched. Germline values: CDR1 MDHEN, CDR2 SYDVKM. The CDR3 nucleotides are TGTGCCAGCAGTGGGGGACAGGGAGGGGTCGTTCTGGCCAAAAACATTCAGTACTTC. This encodes CASSGGQGGVVLAKNIQYF.

As to this clone: The junction departs from the called germline gene at one end, perhaps through a read error. The rearrangement joins TRBV7-2 to TRBJ1-2; 8 bases agree with TRBD1. CDR3 size: 14 residues. CDR1 SGHTA and CDR2 FQGNSA come from the germline V gene. The CDR3 spells CASSFPGQVYDYTF. CDR3 DNA: TGTGCCAGCAGCTTTCCGGGACAGGTCTATGACTACACCTTC.

CDR3 DNA: TGTGCCAGCAGCCTTTCTTTGGGGAGCGGGGGGAACTTGCCCTACGAGCAGTACTTC. It encodes CASSLSLGSGGNLPYEQYF. The chain uses TRBV3-1 (or the pseudogene TRBV3-2) and TRBJ2-7; 9 bases fit TRBD2. V was pared by 4 bases and J by 2 bases, with 18 bases of the junction left unmatched. The CDR3 spans 19 residues. Germline CDR1 is LGHDT and CDR2 is YNNKEL (reference sequence).

This rearrangement joins TRBV18 to TRBJ2-7; D is undetermined. The CDR3 covers 12 residues. Germline values: CDR1 KGHSH, CDR2 LQKENI. V lost 6 bases, J lost 3 bases, and 9 bases lay in between. The CDR3 is CASSPVDYEQYF. The CDR3 DNA reads TGTGCCAGCTCCCCGGTTGACTACGAGCAGTACTTC.

This chain connects TRBV4-3 to TRBJ2-5; TRBD2 matches 10 bases. There are 17 residues in the CDR3. J lost 4 bases, V lost 0 bases, and 8 bases had no gene match. CDR1 and CDR2 from the germline V gene are LGHNA and YSLEER. The DNA for the CDR3 is TGCGCCAGCAGCCAAGATCCTAGCGGGGGCCTCGGAGAGACCCAGTACTTC. Encoded protein: CASSQDPSGGLGETQYF.

The chain is built from TRBV4-3 and TRBJ1-5, with D unclear. The CDR3 spans 18 residues. CDR1 is LGHNA, CDR2 YSLEER, per germline. Trimming left V 4 bases short and J 0 bases short, with 19 bases between. The CDR3 sequence is CASSPQPGNRYSNQPQHF. Here the CDR3 DNA reads TGCGCCAGCAGCCCCCAACCCGGGAACAGATATAGCAATCAGCCCCAGCATTTT.

This clone was counted a single time. This sequence joins TRBV12-3 or TRBV12-4 and TRBJ1-5, with D possibly being TRBD1 (5 bases). CDR3 length: 13 residues. Trimming stripped 6 bases from V and 0 bases from J, with 6 bases between. The CDR3 region is CASSTGSNQPQHF. CDR3 nucleotide sequence: TGTGCCAGCAGCACAGGTAGCAATCAGCCCCAGCATTTT.

The chain uses TRBV28 and TRBJ1-2; 9 bases fit TRBD1. CDR3 length equals 14 residues. CDR1 is MDHEN, CDR2 SYDVKM, per germline. Trimming cost V 5 bases and J 8 bases; bases outside gene matches: 9. The CDR3 loop reads CASSPPSGQGGYTF. In DNA, the CDR3 is TGTGCCAGCAGTCCACCTTCGGGACAGGGAGGCTACACCTTC.

The chain uses TRBV15 and TRBJ1-2; a weak D match, TRBD1 (6 bases). Germline loops: CDR1 LNHNV, CDR2 YYDKDF (reference sequence). CDR3 length equals 14 residues. V was clipped by 3 bases and J by 4 bases, with 12 bases between them. In nucleotides, the CDR3 is TGTGCCACCAGCAGGGCGACAGGAGCCTATGGCTACACCTTC. Translated, it gives CATSRATGAYGYTF.

The CDR3 reads CASPGQGAKEKLFF. The CDR3 bases are TGTGCCAGCCCCGGACAGGGGGCGAAAGAAAAACTGTTTTTT. The chain employs TRBV7-7 and TRBJ1-4; 11 nucleotides agree with TRBD1. Germline V gene data show CDR1 as SSHAT and CDR2 as FNYEAQ (reference sequence). This CDR3 contains 14 residues. V lost 8 bases to trimming and J lost 8 bases; unmatched junction nucleotides: 7.

This clone was observed a handful of times. This chain links TRBV9 with TRBJ2-7; D is perhaps TRBD1 (6 bases). CDR3 length equals 15 residues. Trimming took 0 bases from V and 4 from J, leaving 14 bases between them. The germline V gene has CDR1 SGDLS and CDR2 YYNGEE. The CDR3 sequence is CASSVAGVPQYEQYF. The CDR3 DNA reads TGTGCCAGCAGCGTAGCAGGGGTACCTCAGTACGAGCAGTACTTC.

This clone turned up a few times. The chain carries TRBV2 and TRBJ1-2; TRBD1 matches at 8 bases. The CDR3 has 13 amino acids. The trim removed 5 bases at V and 8 bases at J, leaving 7 bases unmatched. Germline V gene sequence: CDR1 SNHLY, CDR2 FYNNEI. The CDR3, as DNA: TGTGCCAGCAGTCAAGGACAGGGAAGCGGCTACACCTTC. Translating it yields CASSQGQGSGYTF.

The J gene is TRBJ1-2, the V gene TRBV18; perhaps TRBD1 as D (6 bases). Deletions cut 2 bases from V and 7 bases from J, with 11 bases between. Germline values: CDR1 KGHSH, CDR2 LQKENI. This CDR3 has 13 amino acids. The CDR3 reads CASSPSGASGYTF. Written as DNA, the CDR3 is TGTGCCAGCTCACCATCAGGGGCGAGTGGCTACACCTTC.

With respect to this clone: Mismatch with germline at one junction end may stem from a read error. In nucleotides, the CDR3 is TGTGCCATCAGTGAGCGGGGGAGTCCCCAAGAGACCCGGTACTTC. It translates to CAISERGSPQETRYF. J is TRBJ2-5 and V is TRBV10-3; maybe TRBD2 (6 bases). Per the germline V gene, CDR1 is ENHRY and CDR2 is SYGVKD. The CDR3 runs 15 residues.

This clone was detected only a few times. The rearrangement links TRBV28 to TRBJ2-2, with 8 nucleotides matching TRBD1. The CDR3 runs to 16 residues. CDR1 is MDHEN and CDR2 is SYDVKM in the germline V gene. V lost 11 bases and J lost 2; bases outside the gene matches: 13. The CDR3 reads CACTLPGQGNTGELFF. CDR3 DNA sequence: TGTGCCTGCACTCTCCCCGGACAGGGCAACACCGGGGAGCTGTTTTTT.

V is TRBV11-3 and J is TRBJ2-2; D not certain. Germline CDR1 and CDR2: SGHNT and YENEEA. Trimming shortened V by 2 bases and J by 5 bases, and 12 bases separated the two germline ends. The CDR3 has 15 amino acids. As DNA, the CDR3 is TGTGCCAGCAGCTTACGACTCGGATATACCGGGGAGCTGTTTTTT. It yields the protein CASSLRLGYTGELFF. Full variable domain (missing parts from reference TRBV11-3 and TRBJ2-2): EAGVVQSPRYKIIEKKQPVAFWCNPISGHNTLYWYLQNLGQGPELLIRYENEEAVDDSQLPKDRFSAERLKGVDSTLKIQPAELGDSAVYLCASSLRLGYTGELFFGEGSRLTVL.

The chain is built from TRBV19 and TRBJ1-4; D is uncertain. This CDR3 has 16 residues. Germline CDR1 is LNHDA and CDR2 is SQIVND (reference sequence). V was clipped by 2 bases and J by 6 bases, with 16 bases between them. The CDR3 loop is CASSIQHGRSYEKLFF. CDR3 bases: TGTGCCAGTAGTATACAACATGGGAGATCGTATGAAAAACTGTTTTTT.

The chain links TRBV28 to TRBJ1-4, with a tentative D call TRBD1 (5 bases). Trimming removed 3 bases at V and 10 bases at J, with 18 bases between. Germline V gene data show CDR1 as MDHEN and CDR2 as SYDVKM. CDR3 length: 15 amino acids. DNA of the CDR3: TGTGCCAGCAGTTTTAAATTAAGAAGGAGGGGAAAACTGTTTTTT. It yields the protein CASSFKLRRRGKLFF.

The chain has TRBV27 and TRBJ2-7; the match to TRBD1 covers 12 bases. Germline lookup yields CDR1 MNHEY and CDR2 SMNVEV (reference sequence). The CDR3 has 18 amino acids. Trimming took 0 bases from V and 4 from J; bases not matched to a gene: 10. CDR3 in amino acids: CASSLSSGTGGVRYEQYF. Written as DNA, the CDR3 is TGTGCCAGCAGTTTATCGTCCGGGACAGGGGGCGTTCGATACGAGCAGTACTTC.

The rearrangement links TRBV6-2 or TRBV6-3 to TRBJ2-1; 14 bases are shared with TRBD2. The germline V gene has CDR1 MNHEY and CDR2 SVGEGT. V was pared by 2 bases and J by 6 bases, with 3 bases of the junction left unmatched. The CDR3 consists of 16 residues. For the CDR3, the DNA is TGTGCCAGCAGTTACCGACTAGCGGGGGGGCCCAATGAGCAGTTCTTC. Its translation: CASSYRLAGGPNEQFF.